The rows below give T cell receptor beta chains drawn from one sample of a study of cytomegalovirus exposure and HLA in healthy donors. Using immunoSEQ multiplex PCR, the repertoire was profiled, and TCRdb retains in-frame clones only, with some absent. The sample carries under 40,000 clones, roughly 81% recorded once. The sample taken for sequencing was PBMCs. The receptors come from a woman between 40 and 50 years old in good health and CMV-seronegative. CDR3s include the opening cysteine and the closing phenylalanine or tryptophan. D genes are given only for firm matches. Clone size is shown for a subset of rows, as once, few, many or a class of expanded clone.

v_gene	j_gene	abundance	d_gene	CDR3nt	CDR3aa
TRBV29-1	TRBJ2-1	.	TRBD2	TGCAGCGTCGGGGGGGGATTAGGGGATGAGCAGTTCTTC	CSVGGGLGDEQFF
TRBV7-9	TRBJ2-7	.	TRBD1	TGTGCCAGCATGGGGGGACAGGGGATTCGCGGCGAGCAGTACTTC	CASMGGQGIRGEQYF
TRBV2	TRBJ2-1	once	.	TGTGCCAGCAGTTCTGCACTAGCCAGCTCCTACAATGAGCAGTTCTTC	CASSSALASSYNEQFF
TRBV29-1	TRBJ2-6	.	.	TGCAGCGTTGACGGGGGTGGGGCCAACGTCCTGACTTTC	CSVDGGGANVLTF
TRBV11-2	TRBJ2-3	.	.	TGTGCCAGCAGCTTATATCTCACAGATACGCAGTATTTT	CASSLYLTDTQYF
TRBV9	TRBJ2-5	.	.	TGTGCCAGCAGCCCCACGGTATCCCAAGAGACCCAGTACTTC	CASSPTVSQETQYF
TRBV4-3	TRBJ2-5	once	TRBD2	TGCGCCAGCAGCCAAGCGACTAGCGGGGTCCTGGAGACCCAGTACTTC	CASSQATSGVLETQYF
TRBV7-2	TRBJ1-4	.	.	TGTGCCAGCAGCTTAGGGGATGGAGGGAGGGAAAAACTGTTTTTT	CASSLGDGGREKLFF
TRBV28	TRBJ2-2	few	TRBD1	TGTGCCAGCACTATAGGGGACAGGACCACCGGGGAGCTGTTTTTT	CASTIGDRTTGELFF
TRBV15	TRBJ2-6	.	TRBD1	TGTGCCACCAGCAGAGATAAACCGGGACAGGGGGCAACTGGGGCCAACGTCCTGACTTTC	CATSRDKPGQGATGANVLTF
TRBV4-1	TRBJ2-3	.	.	TGCGCCAGCAGCCCTCTCTGGACTTCTCCTAGCACAGATACGCAGTATTTT	CASSPLWTSPSTDTQYF
TRBV5-1	TRBJ1-2	few	.	TGCGCCAGCAGATACGGCTCAGGAAACTATGGCTACACCTTC	CASRYGSGNYGYTF
TRBV7-3	TRBJ2-1	.	.	TGTGCCAGCAGCCGGGACAACTACAATGAGCAGTTCTTC	CASSRDNYNEQFF
TRBV6-6	TRBJ2-2	.	.	TGTGCCAGCACTCAGGGAACGAACACCGGGGAGCTGTTTTTT	CASTQGTNTGELFF
TRBV6-1	TRBJ1-1	.	TRBD1	TGTGCCAGCAGTCAATCCGGGACAGGGAACACTGAAGCTTTCTTT	CASSQSGTGNTEAFF
TRBV5-6	TRBJ1-2	.	.	TGTGCCAGCAGCCGGGACACCGTCTATGGCTACACCTTC	CASSRDTVYGYTF
TRBV4-3	TRBJ2-6	.	.	TGCGCCAGCAGCCAAGAAATTATCTCTGGGGCCAACGTCCTGACTTTC	CASSQEIISGANVLTF
TRBV4-2	TRBJ2-3	.	TRBD1	TGTGCCAGCAGCCGATTCGGGGGCAGGGGGCGAGAAGATACGCAGTATTTT	CASSRFGGRGREDTQYF
TRBV7-9	TRBJ1-2	.	.	TGTGCCAGCAGCTTATGGGGCCGCAGTGCCAACTCTGGCTACACCTTC	CASSLWGRSANSGYTF
TRBV5-1	TRBJ2-5	.	.	TGCGCCAGCAGCTTAGGACAGATTCAAGAGACCCAGTACTTC	CASSLGQIQETQYF
TRBV7-2	TRBJ1-2	.	TRBD1	TGTGCCAGCAGCTTCGCCACTACAGGGGAGGGCTACACCTTC	CASSFATTGEGYTF
TRBV7-9	TRBJ2-3	.	TRBD2	TGTGCCAGCAGTACAGGCAGCGGGGGGTATAGCACAGATACGCAGTATTTT	CASSTGSGGYSTDTQYF
TRBV29-1	TRBJ1-2	.	.	TGCAGCGTTGAAACAGGATCCTATGGCTACACCTTC	CSVETGSYGYTF
TRBV7-2	TRBJ2-3	.	.	TGTGCCAGCAGCACGGGACTGCAGGCCGGAGATACGCAGTATTTT	CASSTGLQAGDTQYF
TRBV6-1	TRBJ1-1	.	.	TGTGCCACCCTTCAGGGGACGATGAACACTGAAGCTTTCTTT	CATLQGTMNTEAFF
TRBV6-1	TRBJ1-1	.	TRBD1	TGTGCCAGCAGTCCAACAGGGGCCCCAAGGACTGAAGCTTTCTTT	CASSPTGAPRTEAFF
TRBV5-1	TRBJ2-1	.	TRBD2	TGCGCCAGCAGCCTGACTAGCGGGGGGGCCTTTGGCAATGAGCAGTTCTTC	CASSLTSGGAFGNEQFF